The 20 T cell receptor beta chains below come from one sample, sequenced in a study of blood T cell repertoires in COVID-19. The data were produced by immunoSEQ multiplex PCR, yet TCRdb's version contains in-frame clones alone and is incomplete. The sample carries 250,000 or so clones, more than 75% recorded once. Sequencing was done on a sample of peripheral blood. Receptors were obtained from a woman aged 60-70 years with COVID-19, enrolled during active disease.

The chain employs TRBV7-2 and TRBJ2-1; D gene unclear. The CDR3 spans 15 residues. In germline, CDR1 is SGHTA, CDR2 FQGNSA. V was clipped by 5 bases and J by 2 bases, with 13 bases between them. The CDR3, as DNA: TGTGCCAGCAGCCCCCTTGTGACTGCCTACAATGAGCAGTTCTTC. Translating gives CASSPLVTAYNEQFF.

The chain is built from TRBV5-1 and TRBJ1-1; TRBD1 matches at 8 bases. Germline CDR1 SGHRS, CDR2 YFSETQ. This CDR3 has 13 residues. The junction had 6 bases not matched to a gene; V was cut back by 4 bases and J by 7 bases. In DNA form, the CDR3 reads TGCGCCAGCAGCCTGGACAGGGCCGGTGAAGCTTTCTTT. It specifies CASSLDRAGEAFF.

This rearrangement joins TRBV24-1 to TRBJ2-5; no clear D. In germline, CDR1 is KGHDR, CDR2 SFDVKD. The CDR3 runs 15 residues. Trimming removed 3 bases from V and 5 bases from J, with 15 bases in between. CDR3 region: CATSDLGLPGETQYF. In DNA, the CDR3 is TGTGCCACCAGTGATCTCGGCCTTCCCGGGGAGACCCAGTACTTC.

The chain carries TRBV9 and TRBJ2-7; 7 bases fit TRBD2. Germline V gene data show CDR1 as SGDLS and CDR2 as YYNGEE. The CDR3 has 13 residues. Trimming cost V 7 bases and J 2 bases; bases outside gene matches: 6. The CDR3, as DNA: TGTGCCAGCGGGGGGGGTAACACCTACGAGCAGTACTTC. Protein product: CASGGGNTYEQYF.

V usage is TRBV5-1 and J usage is TRBJ2-3, with 8 bases aligning to TRBD1. The CDR3 is 14 amino acids. V lost 4 bases and J lost 4; bases outside the gene matches: 5. Per the germline V gene, CDR1 is SGHRS and CDR2 is YFSETQ. CDR3 protein: CASSPGTGPDTQYF. CDR3 DNA: TGCGCCAGCAGCCCGGGGACAGGACCAGATACGCAGTATTTT.

The sample holds a few counts of this clone. The chain employs TRBV7-3 and TRBJ1-5; no reliable D call. The V end lost 4 bases, the J end lost 5 bases, and 9 bases lay between the germline ends. This CDR3 comprises 13 residues. Germline loops: CDR1 SGHTA, CDR2 FQGTGA. The CDR3 here is CASSSSPDQPQHF. CDR3 coding DNA: TGTGCCAGCAGCTCATCGCCAGATCAGCCCCAGCATTTT. The variable domain in full, completed from reference TRBV7-3 and TRBJ1-5, reads GAGVSQTPSNKVTEKGKYVELRCDPISGHTALYWYRQSLGQGPEFLIYFQGTGAADDSGLPNDRFFAVRPEGSVSTLKIQRTERGDSAVYLCASSSSPDQPQHFGDGTRLSIL.

The rearrangement links TRBV6-2 or TRBV6-3 to TRBJ2-5; D unresolved. The CDR3 loop spans 13 amino acids. Trimming took 4 bases from V and 4 from J, leaving 10 bases between them. Germline CDR1 is MNHEY and CDR2 is SVGEGT. Here the CDR3 reads CASSSRSGETQYF. Here the CDR3 DNA reads TGTGCCAGCAGTTCTCGGAGTGGAGAGACCCAGTACTTC.

This chain connects TRBV6-2 or TRBV6-3 to TRBJ2-7; unclear D gene. The V gene's germline CDR1 is MNHEY and CDR2 SVGEGT. V lost 5 bases and J lost 3, with 8 bases in between. CDR3 size: 12 residues. CDR3 DNA: TGTGCCAGCAGTCTAGAAGGCTACGAGCAGTACTTC. Translation: CASSLEGYEQYF.

V gene TRBV7-2 combines with J gene TRBJ1-5; D ambiguous. The germline gives CDR1 SGHTA, CDR2 FQGNSA. Trimming removed 1 base at V and 6 bases at J, with 7 bases between. This CDR3 is built from 13 residues. The CDR3 nucleotides read TGTGCCAGCAGCTTAGAGGCGGGTCAGCCCCAGCATTTT. Protein: CASSLEAGQPQHF.

This chain uses TRBV6-2 or TRBV6-3 with TRBJ2-2; TRBD2 aligns across 10 bases. The V segment lost 5 bases and the J segment 6 bases; nucleotides outside the gene matches: 3. This CDR3 is built from 14 residues. Germline CDR1 and CDR2: MNHEY and SVGEGT. CDR3 region: CASSRLAGPGELFF. CDR3 sequence (DNA): TGTGCCAGCAGTCGACTAGCGGGCCCCGGGGAGCTGTTTTTT.

V gene TRBV21-1 combines with J gene TRBJ2-3; TRBD2, the table's D call, lacks a check against the DNA. TRBV21-1 is deemed a pseudogene. The length of the CDR3 is 16 residues. The CDR3 sequence is CATGQALAGGPDTQYF. DNA of the CDR3: TGTGCCACTGGACAGGCCCTAGCGGGAGGCCCAGATACGCAGTATTTT.

This chain joins TRBV6-5 and TRBJ2-5, with TRBD1 matching 11 bases. Germline CDR1 reads MNHEY; CDR2 reads SVGAGI. This CDR3 contains 15 residues. With V trimmed by 6 bases and J by 5 bases, 8 bases remained unmatched. The CDR3 DNA follows: TGTGCCAGCAGAAATGGACAGGGGGCCGGGGAGACCCAGTACTTC. The encoded protein is CASRNGQGAGETQYF.

Only a few counts were recorded for this clone. The chain couples TRBV7-2 to TRBJ1-5, with D perhaps matching TRBD1 (6 bases). This CDR3 is built from 13 residues. CDR1 SGHTA and CDR2 FQGNSA come from the germline V gene. Trimming took off 1 base at V and 7 bases at J, with 8 bases between the two ends. Written as DNA, the CDR3 is TGTGCCAGCAGCTTAGACAGGGTCCAGCCCCAGCATTTT. Protein sequence: CASSLDRVQPQHF.

This clone came up once. The V call is TRBV15, the J call TRBJ1-4; possibly TRBD1 for D (5 bases). The CDR3 has 14 residues. Trimming removed 0 bases at V and 8 bases at J, with 10 bases between. Germline CDR1 reads LNHNV; CDR2 reads YYDKDF (reference sequence). The CDR3 region has the DNA TGTGCCACCAGCAGAGACAGGGCGTCGGAAAAACTGTTTTTT. It encodes CATSRDRASEKLFF.

The chain has TRBV19 and TRBJ2-7; possible D gene TRBD2, 5 bases. Between the trimmed V and J ends, which lost 1 base and 3 bases, there was a span of 10 bases. CDR3 size: 14 residues. Germline loops: CDR1 LNHDA, CDR2 SQIVND (reference sequence). CDR3 in amino acids: CASSIVASSYEQYF. The CDR3 region has the DNA TGTGCCAGTAGTATAGTAGCTAGCAGCTACGAGCAGTACTTC. Combining the CDR3 with reference TRBV19 and TRBJ2-7 gives the whole variable domain DGGITQSPKYLFRKEGQNVTLSCEQNLNHDAMYWYRQDPGQGLRLIYYSQIVNDFQKGDIAEGYSVSREKKESFPLTVTSAQKNPTAFYLCASSIVASSYEQYFGPGTRLTVT.

The J gene is TRBJ1-2, the V gene TRBV7-3; tentative D call: TRBD1 (6 bases). This CDR3 has 12 amino acids. Trimming stripped 5 bases from V and 5 bases from J, with 9 bases between. Germline CDR1 is SGHTA and CDR2 is FQGTGA. The CDR3 protein is CASSPGQYGYTF. The CDR3 region has the DNA TGTGCCAGCAGCCCAGGACAGTATGGCTACACCTTC.

The sample holds a few counts of this clone. The chain carries TRBV7-9 and TRBJ2-3; the match to TRBD2 covers 7 bases. The ends lost 5 bases at V and 6 bases at J; junction bases unmatched: 14. The CDR3 extends over 16 amino acids. Germline V lookup: CDR1 SEHNR, CDR2 FQNEAQ (reference sequence). The CDR3 coding sequence is TGTGCCAGCAGCCCCGACTTTGCGGGAGTTTCTGATACGCAGTATTTT. It translates to CASSPDFAGVSDTQYF.

This chain uses TRBV7-2 with TRBJ1-3, with D unclear. CDR1 is SGHTA, CDR2 FQGNSA, per germline. The CDR3 length is 15 residues. The V end lost 6 bases, the J end lost 4 bases, and 16 bases lay between the germline ends. The CDR3 reads CASSTEAHSGNTIYF. The CDR3 bases are TGTGCCAGCAGTACCGAGGCACACTCCGGAAACACCATATATTTT.

The chain combines TRBV5-1 with TRBJ2-1; D is perhaps TRBD1 (6 bases). Trimming removed 1 base from V and 2 bases from J, with 10 bases in between. This CDR3 is built from 15 residues. Looked up from germline, CDR1 is SGHRS and CDR2 is YFSETQ. The CDR3 protein is CASSLRQGTYNEQFF. The CDR3 nucleotides are TGCGCCAGCAGCTTGCGGCAGGGGACCTACAATGAGCAGTTCTTC.

The gene calls are TRBV12-5 and TRBJ2-5; TRBD2 matches 15 bases. V shed 7 bases, J shed 1 base, and the junction held 4 bases outside the gene matches. CDR1 and CDR2 (germline): LGHNT, FRNRAP. CDR3 length equals 16 residues. For the CDR3, the DNA is TGTGCTAGTGTGCCGGGACTAGCGGGAGGCCAAGAGACCCAGTACTTC. Translation gives CASVPGLAGGQETQYF.